The 10 T cell receptor beta chains in this list originate from one sample, sequenced in a study of blood T cell repertoires in COVID-19. Assay used: immunoSEQ multiplex PCR; TCRdb lists only in-frame clones, some missing. In the table there are tens of thousands of clones, 70% to 85% of which are singletons. Source material: PBMCs or T cells enriched from blood (not recorded which). Receptors were obtained from a woman aged 50 to 65 with acute COVID-19.

The CDR3 DNA is TGTGCCAGCAGTGAATACCGTAGTGTGAGCCGATCACCCCTCCACTTT. Translated: CASSEYRSVSRSPLHF. The chain uses TRBV6-1 and TRBJ1-6; no firm D call. V lost 2 bases and J lost 10, with 18 bases in between. Looked up from germline, CDR1 is MNHNS and CDR2 is SASEGT. CDR3 length: 16 residues.

The gene calls are TRBV6-2 or TRBV6-3 and TRBJ1-2; D is unresolved. Germline V gene data show CDR1 as MNHEY and CDR2 as SVGEGT. The CDR3 is 13 amino acids. Trimming left V 5 bases short and J 4 bases short, with 11 bases between. The CDR3 protein is CASSLRGGYGYTF. The CDR3, as DNA: TGTGCCAGCAGTCTCCGGGGAGGCTATGGCTACACCTTC.

The V gene is TRBV7-2, the J gene TRBJ2-3; the match to TRBD2 covers 8 bases. Germline values: CDR1 SGHTA, CDR2 FQGNSA. V gave up 5 bases and J gave up 1 base; unmatched junction bases: 5. The length of the CDR3 is 15 residues. CDR3 bases: TGTGCCAGCAGCCTGCGGGGACTAGGCACAGATACGCAGTATTTT. Residues: CASSLRGLGTDTQYF. Full variable domain (outside the CDR3, taken from reference TRBV7-2 and TRBJ2-3): GAGVSQSPSNKVTEKGKDVELRCDPISGHTALYWYRQSLGQGLEFLIYFQGNSAPDKSGLPSDRFSAERTGGSVSTLTIQRTQQEDSAVYLCASSLRGLGTDTQYFGPGTRLTVL.

The chain links TRBV28 to TRBJ1-2, with D perhaps matching TRBD1 (6 bases). V dropped 4 bases and J dropped 6 bases, with 9 bases sitting between them. Germline lookup yields CDR1 MDHEN and CDR2 SYDVKM. The CDR3 is 12 amino acids. The CDR3 protein is CASSYRVDGYTF. In nucleotides, the CDR3 is TGTGCCAGCAGTTACAGGGTCGATGGCTACACCTTC.

The chain combines TRBV7-2 with TRBJ2-7, with TRBD1 matching over 7 bases. From germline, CDR1 is SGHTA and CDR2 FQGNSA. This CDR3 region has 16 residues. J lost 0 bases, V lost 5 bases, and 10 bases had no gene match. CDR3 amino acids: CASSLRLRDSSYEQYF. CDR3 DNA: TGTGCCAGCAGCCTACGACTCCGGGACAGCTCCTACGAGCAGTACTTC.

The J gene is TRBJ2-6, the V gene TRBV7-6, with D perhaps TRBD1 (6 bases). CDR3 length: 17 residues. Germline V gene data show CDR1 as SGHVS and CDR2 as FNYEAQ. V was clipped by 1 base and J by 2 bases, with 12 bases between them. In DNA form, the CDR3 reads TGTGCCAGCAGCTTAGTCCTAGGGGGAACTGGGGCCAACGTCCTGACTTTC. It encodes CASSLVLGGTGANVLTF.

The rearrangement uses TRBV6-1 and TRBJ2-6; no firm D call. Per germline, CDR1 MNHNS and CDR2 SASEGT. This CDR3 comprises 19 residues. V was pared by 6 bases and J by 0 bases, with 21 bases between. The CDR3 loop reads CASREWFGSSSSGANVLTF. In DNA, the CDR3 is TGTGCCAGCAGGGAATGGTTTGGCAGTAGCTCCTCTGGGGCCAACGTCCTGACTTTC.

The chain has TRBV5-1 and TRBJ2-6; D gene unclear. CDR3 size: 15 residues. Germline CDR1 reads SGHRS; CDR2 reads YFSETQ. V was trimmed by 0 bases and J by 0 bases, leaving 4 bases between them. CDR3 sequence (DNA): TGCGCCAGCAGCTTGGAATACTCTGGGGCCAACGTCCTGACTTTC. Translated, it gives CASSLEYSGANVLTF.

V gene TRBV15 combines with J gene TRBJ2-1; D is perhaps TRBD2 (6 bases). Trimming left V 0 bases short and J 3 bases short, with 15 bases between. The germline V gene has CDR1 LNHNV and CDR2 YYDKDF (reference sequence). The CDR3 loop spans 17 amino acids. The CDR3 reads CATSRDLGGNSYNEQFF. The CDR3 DNA is TGTGCCACCAGCAGAGATCTGGGGGGTAATAGCTACAATGAGCAGTTCTTC.

This clone was found a few times. The rearrangement uses TRBV6-5 and TRBJ1-2; no definite D call. The CDR3 spans 13 residues. Germline CDR1 MNHEY, CDR2 SVGAGI. V shed 2 bases and J shed 2 bases, with 6 bases lying between them. The CDR3, as DNA: TGTGCCAGCAGTTACGACAAGAACTATGGCTACACCTTC. It encodes CASSYDKNYGYTF.